This T cell receptor (beta chain) came from a study of tumor and adjacent non-tumor tissue in lung cancer. The wider study: There were some 11 adenocarcinoma, 2 squamous cell carcinoma and 1 small cell lung cancer cases. Aged about 31 to 80 years, patients included 10 men and several women with stage I to III disease.

Trimming cost V 2 bases and J 6 bases; bases outside gene matches: 10. Germline assignment: CDR1 SGHAT and CDR2 FQNNGV. The CDR3 spans 16 residues. Study results and caveats: Significantly higher TCR diversity was found in tumor than normal lung.

Concerning this clonotype itself: The antigen remains undetermined.

Three rounds of nested PCR, following a modified ARM-PCR protocol, produced the TCRbeta library. TCRdb reanalysed the multiplex PCR reads using MiXCR and keeps one entry per CDR3 protein. Of some 70,000 distinct CDR3 sequences listed, roughly 70% are singletons. No cell sorting was done before RNA was extracted from the tissue. More than 3 cm separated this lung sample from the edge of the tumor. V is TRBV11-2 and J is TRBJ2-1; 7 bases map to TRBD2. The source is a woman aged 50 to 65 with non-small cell lung cancer. The specimen sequenced was distant non-tumor lung tissue. DNA of the CDR3: TGTGCCAGCAGCTTACTCGGTGGGAGGGCCGTCAATGAGCAGTTCTTC. Translating it yields CASSLLGGRAVNEQFF.